These T cell receptor beta chains were read from a single sample in a study of CD8 T cells in Susac syndrome. TCRdb used MiXCR to reprocess the immunoSEQ multiplex PCR reads, holding one entry per CDR3 protein. The sample includes about 300,000 distinct CDR3 sequences, about 89% of them seen just once. The source material was CD8+ T cells from PBMCs. These receptors originate from a human donor with multiple sclerosis. Each CDR3 is given with its conserved first and last residue. The D gene is left open where the match is weak. Clone size is not always given. Where it is, it says once, few, many or a class for expanded clones.

CDR3 protein: CASSLSHFQGASNQPQHF
CDR3 DNA: TGTGCCAGCAGTTTATCGCATTTCCAGGGGGCGAGCAATCAGCCCCAGCATTTT
J gene: TRBJ1-5
D gene: TRBD1
clone size: -
V gene: TRBV27

CDR3 protein: CASRGTGELFF
CDR3 DNA: TGTGCCAGCAGGGGCACCGGGGAGCTGTTTTTT
J gene: TRBJ2-2
D gene: -
clone size: -
V gene: TRBV27

CDR3 protein: CASSPDLAGEEFF
CDR3 DNA: TGTGCCAGCAGCCCGGACCTAGCGGGAGAAGAGTTCTTC
J gene: TRBJ2-1
D gene: TRBD2
clone size: once
V gene: TRBV9

CDR3 protein: CATSRGALNSGAYEQYF
CDR3 DNA: TGTGCCACCAGCAGAGGGGCCCTTAATAGCGGGGCCTACGAGCAGTACTTC
J gene: TRBJ2-7
D gene: TRBD2
clone size: -
V gene: TRBV15

CDR3 protein: CASSGAAEAFF
CDR3 DNA: TGTGCCAGCAGTGGCGCGGCAGAAGCTTTCTTT
J gene: TRBJ1-1
D gene: -
clone size: -
V gene: TRBV2

CDR3 protein: CASSVVGGGAYEQFF
CDR3 DNA: TGTGCCAGCAGCGTAGTGGGCGGGGGGGCATATGAGCAGTTCTTC
J gene: TRBJ2-1
D gene: TRBD2
clone size: -
V gene: TRBV9

CDR3 protein: CSARDGDDRAETQYF
CDR3 DNA: TGCAGTGCTAGAGATGGAGACGACAGGGCGGAGACCCAGTACTTC
J gene: TRBJ2-5
D gene: TRBD1
clone size: -
V gene: TRBV20-1

CDR3 protein: CSVSLSGIGNEQFF
CDR3 DNA: TGCAGCGTTTCACTTAGCGGGATAGGGAATGAGCAGTTCTTC
J gene: TRBJ2-1
D gene: TRBD2
clone size: -
V gene: TRBV29-1

CDR3 protein: CASSYSNSVFEQYF
CDR3 DNA: TGTGCCAGCAGTTACTCGAACAGTGTATTCGAGCAGTACTTC
J gene: TRBJ2-7
D gene: -
clone size: -
V gene: TRBV6-2/TRBV6-3

CDR3 protein: CASREGPAAYEQYF
CDR3 DNA: TGTGCCAGCAGGGAGGGACCAGCTGCCTACGAGCAGTACTTC
J gene: TRBJ2-7
D gene: -
clone size: -
V gene: TRBV27

CDR3 protein: CASSFGTGNTDTQYF
CDR3 DNA: TGTGCCAGCAGCTTCGGCACAGGGAACACAGATACGCAGTATTTT
J gene: TRBJ2-3
D gene: -
clone size: -
V gene: TRBV7-3

CDR3 protein: CASSPRPETQYF
CDR3 DNA: TGTGCCAGCAGCCCCCGACCGGAGACCCAGTACTTC
J gene: TRBJ2-5
D gene: -
clone size: -
V gene: TRBV7-9

CDR3 protein: CSVEGTGAIYEQYF
CDR3 DNA: TGCAGCGTTGAAGGAACAGGGGCCATCTACGAGCAGTACTTC
J gene: TRBJ2-7
D gene: TRBD1
clone size: -
V gene: TRBV29-1

CDR3 protein: CASSDGVNQPQHF
CDR3 DNA: TGTGCCAGCAGTGATGGAGTCAATCAGCCCCAGCATTTT
J gene: TRBJ1-5
D gene: -
clone size: -
V gene: TRBV2

CDR3 protein: CASQGAKAFF
CDR3 DNA: TGTGCCAGCCAGGGGGCGAAGGCTTTCTTT
J gene: TRBJ1-1
D gene: TRBD1
clone size: -
V gene: TRBV12-3/TRBV12-4

CDR3 protein: CASSQDGNSPYGYTF
CDR3 DNA: TGTGCCAGCAGCCAAGATGGGAACTCCCCCTATGGCTACACCTTC
J gene: TRBJ1-2
D gene: -
clone size: once
V gene: TRBV14

CDR3 protein: CSVEGGTNEKLFF
CDR3 DNA: TGCAGCGTTGAGGGGGGAACTAATGAAAAACTGTTTTTT
J gene: TRBJ1-4
D gene: -
clone size: -
V gene: TRBV29-1

CDR3 protein: CASGYNSRGLSPLHF
CDR3 DNA: TGTGCCAGTGGCTATAACAGCAGGGGATTATCACCCCTCCACTTT
J gene: TRBJ1-6
D gene: -
clone size: -
V gene: TRBV27

CDR3 protein: CASSRGDSGTQYF
CDR3 DNA: TGTGCTAGCAGCCGAGGAGACAGCGGGACCCAGTACTTC
J gene: TRBJ2-5
D gene: -
clone size: -
V gene: TRBV7-7

CDR3 protein: CASSSRQGPNEKLFF
CDR3 DNA: TGTGCCAGCAGCTCCAGACAGGGGCCTAATGAAAAACTGTTTTTT
J gene: TRBJ1-4
D gene: TRBD1
clone size: -
V gene: TRBV7-9

CDR3 protein: CATHTGANNQPQHF
CDR3 DNA: TGTGCAACCCACACAGGGGCGAACAATCAGCCCCAGCATTTT
J gene: TRBJ1-5
D gene: TRBD1
clone size: -
V gene: TRBV6-5

CDR3 protein: CASSYSEGANYGYTF
CDR3 DNA: TGTGCCAGCAGTTACTCAGAGGGTGCTAACTATGGCTACACCTTC
J gene: TRBJ1-2
D gene: -
clone size: -
V gene: TRBV6-6

CDR3 protein: CASSPLGASGDTQYF
CDR3 DNA: TGTGCCAGCAGCCCACTGGGGGCCTCGGGAGATACGCAGTATTTT
J gene: TRBJ2-3
D gene: -
clone size: -
V gene: TRBV11-2

CDR3 protein: CAWSLAGAETQYF
CDR3 DNA: TGTGCCTGGAGCCTAGCGGGAGCGGAGACCCAGTACTTC
J gene: TRBJ2-5
D gene: TRBD2
clone size: -
V gene: TRBV30

CDR3 protein: CASSLVAAQDTQYF
CDR3 DNA: TGTGCCAGCAGCTTGGTTGCGGCACAAGATACGCAGTATTTT
J gene: TRBJ2-3
D gene: -
clone size: -
V gene: TRBV5-4

CDR3 protein: CAARGKYNEQFF
CDR3 DNA: TGTGCCGCCCGGGGGAAATACAATGAGCAGTTCTTC
J gene: TRBJ2-1
D gene: -
clone size: -
V gene: TRBV28

CDR3 protein: CASGTGLDPRGYEQYF
CDR3 DNA: TGTGCCAGCGGGACGGGACTGGATCCCCGCGGATACGAGCAGTACTTC
J gene: TRBJ2-7
D gene: -
clone size: -
V gene: TRBV7-2

CDR3 protein: CSVYSGQGAPYEQYF
CDR3 DNA: TGCAGCGTATACTCGGGACAGGGGGCCCCCTACGAGCAGTACTTC
J gene: TRBJ2-7
D gene: TRBD1
clone size: -
V gene: TRBV29-1

CDR3 protein: CASSSRVGSRIYEQYF
CDR3 DNA: TGTGCCAGCAGTTCCCGCGTCGGGAGTAGGATCTACGAGCAGTACTTC
J gene: TRBJ2-7
D gene: -
clone size: -
V gene: TRBV28

CDR3 protein: CASRSPIYYEQYF
CDR3 DNA: TGTGCCAGCAGGTCCCCCATTTACTACGAGCAGTACTTC
J gene: TRBJ2-7
D gene: -
clone size: -
V gene: TRBV2

CDR3 protein: CASSRTSTEQFF
CDR3 DNA: TGTGCCAGCAGTCGTACTAGCACTGAGCAGTTCTTC
J gene: TRBJ2-1
D gene: -
clone size: -
V gene: TRBV27

CDR3 protein: CASSQHAGNNEQFF
CDR3 DNA: TGTGCCAGCAGCCAACATGCTGGAAACAATGAGCAGTTCTTC
J gene: TRBJ2-1
D gene: -
clone size: -
V gene: TRBV7-3

CDR3 protein: CASSGDREAGELFF
CDR3 DNA: TGTGCCAGCAGTGGGGACAGGGAGGCCGGGGAGCTGTTTTTT
J gene: TRBJ2-2
D gene: TRBD1
clone size: -
V gene: TRBV6-2/TRBV6-3

CDR3 protein: CASSRHPYEQYF
CDR3 DNA: TGTGCCAGTTCACGACATCCCTACGAGCAGTACTTC
J gene: TRBJ2-7
D gene: -
clone size: -
V gene: TRBV19

CDR3 protein: CASSQILAGAKDTQYF
CDR3 DNA: TGCGCCAGCAGCCAGATACTAGCGGGAGCCAAAGATACGCAGTATTTT
J gene: TRBJ2-3
D gene: TRBD2
clone size: -
V gene: TRBV4-3

CDR3 protein: CASSEAGQGDYGYTF
CDR3 DNA: TGTGCCAGCAGCGAGGCGGGACAGGGCGACTATGGCTACACCTTC
J gene: TRBJ1-2
D gene: TRBD1
clone size: -
V gene: TRBV7-8

CDR3 protein: CAIEGPLTDTQYF
CDR3 DNA: TGTGCCATAGAAGGGCCCCTCACAGATACGCAGTATTTT
J gene: TRBJ2-3
D gene: -
clone size: -
V gene: TRBV7-8